A selection of T cell receptor beta chains follows, all from one sample in a study of blood T cell repertoires in COVID-19. Assay: immunoSEQ multiplex PCR; the TCRdb copy retains only in-frame clones and omits some. The sample contains 300,000 to 350,000 clones, 88% of which appear only once. The sample comprised PBMCs or T cells enriched from blood (not recorded which). The receptors here all came from a man between 25 and 39 years old who had recovered from COVID-19. CDR3s include the opening cysteine and the closing phenylalanine or tryptophan. The D gene is left open where the match is weak. Rows give clone size only sometimes, using once, few, many, or a class for an expanded clone.

V,size,D,J,CDR3,DNA
TRBV30,NA,NA,TRBJ1-2,CAWAGQSNYGYTF,TGTGCCTGGGCTGGACAGTCTAACTATGGCTACACCTTC
TRBV2,few,NA,TRBJ1-2,CASSEQTVDGYTF,TGTGCCAGCAGTGAACAGACTGTGGATGGCTACACCTTC
TRBV10-3,NA,NA,TRBJ2-2,CAFSGETGELFF,TGTGCCTTCTCCGGGGAGACCGGGGAGCTGTTTTTT
TRBV4-1,NA,NA,TRBJ2-1,CASSHRLGEFNEQFF,TGCGCCAGCAGCCACAGGCTCGGGGAGTTCAATGAGCAGTTCTTC
TRBV5-1,NA,TRBD1,TRBJ1-4,CASSPQGASNEKLFF,TGCGCCAGCAGCCCCCAGGGGGCGTCTAATGAAAAACTGTTTTTT
TRBV5-1,NA,TRBD2,TRBJ2-5,CASSTLDGGGVDQETQYF,TGCGCCAGCAGCACCCTCGACGGGGGGGGCGTCGACCAAGAGACCCAGTACTTC
TRBV3-1/TRBV3-2,few,NA,TRBJ1-6,CASSPQGQESPLHF,TGTGCCAGCAGCCCCCAGGGGCAAGAGTCACCCCTCCACTTT
TRBV28,NA,NA,TRBJ2-7,CASREGGRDNEQYF,TGTGCCAGCAGGGAGGGGGGGAGAGATAACGAGCAGTACTTC
TRBV7-3,NA,TRBD2,TRBJ2-3,CASSLTSGGGTDTQYF,TGTGCCAGCAGCTTAACGAGCGGGGGTGGCACAGATACGCAGTATTTT
TRBV5-4,NA,NA,TRBJ2-7,CASSPFGGSGSYEQYF,TGTGCCAGCAGCCCGTTTGGGGGTAGCGGCTCCTACGAGCAGTACTTC
TRBV7-9,NA,NA,TRBJ2-7,CASRMNGGFYEQYF,TGTGCCAGCCGCATGAACGGAGGCTTCTACGAGCAGTACTTC
TRBV7-2,NA,NA,TRBJ1-3,CASSLGPGNTIYF,TGTGCCAGCAGCTTAGGTCCAGGAAACACCATATATTTT
TRBV12-3/TRBV12-4,NA,NA,TRBJ2-7,CASSLMEYEQYF,TGTGCCAGCAGTTTAATGGAGTACGAGCAGTACTTC
TRBV5-5,NA,TRBD2,TRBJ2-3,CASSLTSGGVAQYF,TGTGCCAGCAGCTTGACCAGCGGGGGGGTTGCGCAGTATTTT
TRBV10-3,NA,TRBD1,TRBJ1-3,CAIKGQGAGNTIYF,TGTGCCATCAAAGGACAGGGGGCTGGAAACACCATATATTTT
TRBV16,NA,TRBD1,TRBJ1-5,CASSPRTGDQPQHF,TGTGCCAGCAGCCCGCGAACAGGGGACCAGCCCCAGCATTTT
TRBV10-1,once,TRBD1,TRBJ1-1,CASSDSPQTGEDEAFF,TGCGCCAGCAGTGATTCGCCCCAGACAGGGGAGGATGAAGCTTTCTTT
TRBV19,NA,TRBD2,TRBJ2-7,CASSIDRLAGRVHEQYF,TGTGCCAGTAGTATAGATCGGCTAGCGGGACGAGTTCACGAGCAGTACTTC
TRBV18,NA,NA,TRBJ1-2,CASSPTTGEGYTF,TGTGCCAGCTCACCCACCACCGGGGAAGGCTACACCTTC
TRBV5-5,NA,TRBD1,TRBJ2-7,CASTRDRDRAREQYF,TGTGCCAGTACACGAGACCGGGACAGGGCTCGCGAGCAGTACTTC
TRBV10-1,NA,NA,TRBJ1-1,CASSERGSVNTEAFF,TGCGCCAGCAGTGAAAGGGGCTCCGTGAACACTGAAGCTTTCTTT
TRBV11-2,NA,TRBD1,TRBJ2-1,CASSLGTVSNEQFF,TGTGCCAGCAGCCTAGGGACAGTTAGTAATGAGCAGTTCTTC
TRBV9,NA,TRBD1,TRBJ1-2,CASGGTDSNGYTF,TGTGCCAGCGGGGGGACAGATTCAAATGGCTACACCTTC
TRBV5-1,NA,NA,TRBJ2-7,CASSPPTAYEQYF,TGCGCCAGCAGCCCGCCGACAGCCTACGAGCAGTACTTC
TRBV6-5,NA,NA,TRBJ1-5,CASRGGNQPQHF,TGTGCCAGCAGAGGAGGCAATCAGCCCCAGCATTTT
TRBV4-2,NA,TRBD2,TRBJ2-3,CASSPLAGSGTDTQYF,TGTGCCAGCAGCCCTCTAGCGGGCAGCGGCACAGATACGCAGTATTTT
TRBV12-3/TRBV12-4,NA,NA,TRBJ1-4,CASQAGEEEKLFF,TGTGCCAGCCAGGCAGGGGAAGAAGAAAAACTGTTTTTT
TRBV27,NA,TRBD1,TRBJ1-6,CASSSPGQQNSPLHF,TGTGCCAGCAGTTCCCCGGGACAGCAGAATTCACCCCTCCACTTT
TRBV6-1,NA,NA,TRBJ1-3,CASSDATESSGNTIYF,TGTGCCAGCAGTGATGCTACCGAGAGCTCTGGAAACACCATATATTTT
TRBV18,NA,TRBD2,TRBJ2-7,CASSQTGTSGYEQYF,TGTGCCAGCTCACAAACGGGGACTAGCGGCTACGAGCAGTACTTC
TRBV5-1,NA,TRBD1,TRBJ2-7,CASSTGTEEINEQYF,TGCGCCAGCAGCACCGGGACAGAAGAAATAAACGAGCAGTACTTC
TRBV6-5,NA,NA,TRBJ2-7,CASSLTRSYEQYF,TGTGCCAGCAGTCTGACACGCTCCTACGAGCAGTACTTC
TRBV5-1,NA,TRBD1,TRBJ2-2,CASSLGRGRSGELFF,TGCGCCAGCAGCTTGGGCAGGGGGCGTTCCGGGGAGCTGTTTTTT
TRBV23-1,NA,NA,TRBJ2-7,CASYPEDGLAYEQYF,TGCGCCAGCTACCCCGAAGACGGACTGGCCTACGAGCAGTACTTC
TRBV6-5,NA,NA,TRBJ2-1,CASSYYENQDNEQFF,TGTGCCAGCAGTTACTACGAGAACCAAGACAATGAGCAGTTCTTC
TRBV9,NA,TRBD2,TRBJ2-5,CASSVNPRTSPQETQYF,TGTGCCAGCAGCGTAAATCCCCGGACTAGCCCCCAAGAGACCCAGTACTTC
TRBV24-1,NA,TRBD2,TRBJ2-1,CATSGGAMNEQFF,TGTGCCACCAGCGGGGGGGCCATGAATGAGCAGTTCTTC
TRBV10-3,NA,TRBD1,TRBJ2-7,CAISPDRGRHEQYF,TGTGCCATCAGTCCGGACAGGGGGCGTCACGAGCAGTACTTC
TRBV11-2,once,NA,TRBJ1-2,CASSSGWAGNGYTF,TGTGCCAGCAGCTCCGGTTGGGCCGGAAATGGCTACACCTTC